The TCR beta chain under discussion was sequenced for a study of cytomegalovirus exposure and HLA in healthy donors. Study in general: HLA-typed donors were the source of 80 million to 90 million unique TCRs, which an early data release held. Findings of the study overall: Per published reports, the classifier diagnosed cytomegalovirus status with high specificity and sensitivity.

The PCR made use of 60 Vbeta and 13 Jbeta primers. Generated by immunoSEQ multiplex PCR, the TCRdb table keeps only in-frame clones and is missing some. The table shows around 140,000 clones, with around four fifths occurring only once. As concerns this clone: What it recognizes is unknown.

This sequence was found in a female donor in good health and CMV-seronegative. Sequencing used PBMCs.

The CDR3 DNA follows: TGTGCCAGCAGACCCGACAGGGGGCACGCAAGCACTGAAGCTTTCTTT. Its translation: CASRPDRGHASTEAFF. The chain employs TRBV6-6 and TRBJ1-1; 10 nucleotides line up with TRBD1. Germline values: CDR1 MNHNY, CDR2 SVGAGI (reference sequence). The CDR3 runs 16 residues. With 6 bases clipped from V and 4 bases from J, the junction kept 11 bases outside the gene matches.